This T cell receptor beta chain came from a study of cytomegalovirus exposure and HLA in healthy donors. About the research overall: Inside one of the first data releases sat roughly 80 million unique TCRs taken from HLA-typed donors. Study findings and constraints: Some V segments (TRBV6-2 and TRBV6-3 among them) were excluded as indistinguishable. The study put 150 to 200 TCR beta chains on its list as cytomegalovirus-associated. Despite most TCR sequences being rare, some public TCRs occurred in many donors.

13 Jbeta primers and 60 Vbeta primers were used for the PCR. Repertoires were generated with immunoSEQ multiplex PCR, while TCRdb's copy carries only in-frame clones and drops some. This listing includes approximately 42,000 clones. The CDR3 runs 15 residues. CDR1 SEHNR and CDR2 FQNEAQ come from the germline V gene (reference sequence). The germline V and J ends were trimmed by 5 bases and 3 bases, with 17 bases remaining between them. A word on this clone: Its matching antigen is unknown.

Sequenced: PBMCs. This chain links TRBV7-9 with TRBJ2-7; D might be TRBD1 (6 bases). This TCR derives from a male donor in good health and CMV-seronegative. CDR3 protein: CASSLQGVLGYEQYF. The DNA for the CDR3 is TGTGCCAGCAGCCTACAGGGTGTTCTCGGCTACGAGCAGTACTTC.